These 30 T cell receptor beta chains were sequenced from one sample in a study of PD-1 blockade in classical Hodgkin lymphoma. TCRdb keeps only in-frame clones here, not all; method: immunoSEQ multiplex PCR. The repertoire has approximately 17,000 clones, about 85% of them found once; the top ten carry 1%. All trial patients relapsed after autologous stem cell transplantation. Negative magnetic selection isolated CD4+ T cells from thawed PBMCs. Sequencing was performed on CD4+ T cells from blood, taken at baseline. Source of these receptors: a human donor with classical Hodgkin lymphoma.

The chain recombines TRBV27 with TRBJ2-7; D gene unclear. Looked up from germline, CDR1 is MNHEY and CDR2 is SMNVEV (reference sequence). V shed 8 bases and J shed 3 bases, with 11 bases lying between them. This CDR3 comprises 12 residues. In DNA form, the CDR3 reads TGTGCCAGCGGCGGAGCTCTCTACGAGCAGTACTTC. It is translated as CASGGALYEQYF.

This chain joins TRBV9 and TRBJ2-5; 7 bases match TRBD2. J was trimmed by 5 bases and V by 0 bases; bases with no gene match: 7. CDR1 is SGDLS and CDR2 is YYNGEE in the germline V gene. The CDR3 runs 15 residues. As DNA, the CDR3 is TGTGCCAGCAGCGTAGGATCGGGAGGAAGGGAGACCCAGTACTTC. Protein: CASSVGSGGRETQYF.

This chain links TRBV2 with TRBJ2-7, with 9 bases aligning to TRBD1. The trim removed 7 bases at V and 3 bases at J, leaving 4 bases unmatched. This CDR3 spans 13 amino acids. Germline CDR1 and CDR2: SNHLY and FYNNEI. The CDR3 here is CASIRDRVYEQYF. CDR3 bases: TGTGCCAGCATCCGGGACAGGGTCTACGAGCAGTACTTC.

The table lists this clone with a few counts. CDR3 in amino acids: CASSPGQNEKLFF. CDR3 in DNA: TGTGCCAGCTCACCGGGCCAAAATGAAAAACTGTTTTTT. The chain carries TRBV18 and TRBJ1-4, with D hard to call. The germline V and J ends were trimmed by 3 bases and 5 bases, with 7 bases remaining between them. Germline CDR1 and CDR2: KGHSH and LQKENI. The CDR3 consists of 13 residues.

DNA for the CDR3: TGTGCCTGGAGTGTAGGCTCGGGACTAGCGGGCACAGATACGCAGTATTTT. Its protein product is CAWSVGSGLAGTDTQYF. V and J are TRBV30 and TRBJ2-3; 11 nucleotides align to TRBD2. CDR3 length: 17 residues. J gave up 1 base and V 0 bases, and 6 bases lay outside the gene matches. Germline assignment: CDR1 GTSNPN and CDR2 SVGIG (reference sequence).

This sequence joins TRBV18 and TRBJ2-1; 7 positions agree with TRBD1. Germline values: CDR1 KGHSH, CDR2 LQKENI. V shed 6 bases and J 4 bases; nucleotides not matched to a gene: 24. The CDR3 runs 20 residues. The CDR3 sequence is CASSQRSATGFRQPYNEQFF. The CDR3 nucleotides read TGTGCCAGCTCTCAGAGGAGTGCGACAGGGTTTCGACAGCCTTACAATGAGCAGTTCTTC.

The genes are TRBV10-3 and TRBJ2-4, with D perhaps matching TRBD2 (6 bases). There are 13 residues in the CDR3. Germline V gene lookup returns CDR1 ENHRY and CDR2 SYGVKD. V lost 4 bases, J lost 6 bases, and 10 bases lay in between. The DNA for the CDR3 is TGTGCCATCAGTGCGGGAGAAAGAAACATTCAGTACTTC. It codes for CAISAGERNIQYF.

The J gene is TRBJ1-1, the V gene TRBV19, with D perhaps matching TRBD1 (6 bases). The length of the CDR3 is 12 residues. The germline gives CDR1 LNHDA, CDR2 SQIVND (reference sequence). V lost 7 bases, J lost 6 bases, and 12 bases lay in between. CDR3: CASNLGGSEAFF. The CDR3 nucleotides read TGTGCCAGTAACCTAGGGGGGTCTGAAGCTTTCTTT.

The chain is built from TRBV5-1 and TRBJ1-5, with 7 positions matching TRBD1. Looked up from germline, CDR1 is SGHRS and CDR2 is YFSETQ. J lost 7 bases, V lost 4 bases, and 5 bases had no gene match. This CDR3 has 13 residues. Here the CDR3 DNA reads TGCGCCAGCAGCGTCGACAGGGACCAGCCCCAGCATTTT. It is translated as CASSVDRDQPQHF.

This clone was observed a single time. The CDR3 nucleotides read TGTGCCAGCAGTGCCCTGCCAGATACGCAGTATTTT. This codes for CASSALPDTQYF. The chain is built from TRBV28 and TRBJ2-3; D is undetermined. CDR3 length: 12 amino acids. V shed 5 bases and J shed 4 bases, with 7 bases lying between them. Germline V CDR1 and CDR2: MDHEN, SYDVKM.

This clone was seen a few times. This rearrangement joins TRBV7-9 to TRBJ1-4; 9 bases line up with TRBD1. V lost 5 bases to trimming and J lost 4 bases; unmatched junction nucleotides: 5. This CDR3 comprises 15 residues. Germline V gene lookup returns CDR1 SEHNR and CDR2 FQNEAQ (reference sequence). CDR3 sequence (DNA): TGTGCCAGCAGCCTTGGACAGGGGCTTAATGAAAAACTGTTTTTT. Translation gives CASSLGQGLNEKLFF.

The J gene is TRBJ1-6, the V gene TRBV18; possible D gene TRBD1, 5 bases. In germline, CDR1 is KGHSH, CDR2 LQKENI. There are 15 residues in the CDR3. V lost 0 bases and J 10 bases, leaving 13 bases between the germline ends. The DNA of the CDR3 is TGTGCCAGCTCACCACCGGCCAGGGTGAACTCACCCCTCCACTTT. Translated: CASSPPARVNSPLHF.

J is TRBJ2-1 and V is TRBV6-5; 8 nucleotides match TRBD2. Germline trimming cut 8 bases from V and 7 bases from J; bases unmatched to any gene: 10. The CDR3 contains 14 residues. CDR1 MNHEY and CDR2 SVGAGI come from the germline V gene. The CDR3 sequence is CASSRLAGSNEQFF. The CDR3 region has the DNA TGTGCCAGCTCCAGGCTAGCGGGCAGTAATGAGCAGTTCTTC.

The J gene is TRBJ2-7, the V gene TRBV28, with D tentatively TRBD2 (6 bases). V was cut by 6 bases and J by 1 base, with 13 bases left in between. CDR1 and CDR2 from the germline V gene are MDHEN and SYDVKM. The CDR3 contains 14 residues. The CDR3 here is CASRPRETSYEQYF. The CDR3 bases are TGTGCCAGCAGACCCCGGGAGACGTCCTACGAGCAGTACTTC.

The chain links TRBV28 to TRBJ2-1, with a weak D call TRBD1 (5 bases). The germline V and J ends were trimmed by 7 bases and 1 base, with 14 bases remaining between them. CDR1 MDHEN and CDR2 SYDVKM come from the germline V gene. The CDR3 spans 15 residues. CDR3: CASIRAGPSYNEQFF. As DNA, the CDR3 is TGTGCCAGCATCCGCGCAGGGCCGTCCTACAATGAGCAGTTCTTC.

The CDR3, as DNA: TGTGCCAGCCAACAGGGTCGTGACTATGGCTACACCTTC. This gives the protein CASQQGRDYGYTF. The chain couples TRBV6-5 to TRBJ1-2, with D possibly matching TRBD1 (6 bases). The CDR3 sequence is 13 residues long. From germline, CDR1 is MNHEY and CDR2 SVGAGI. V was cut by 8 bases and J by 3 bases, with 13 bases left in between.

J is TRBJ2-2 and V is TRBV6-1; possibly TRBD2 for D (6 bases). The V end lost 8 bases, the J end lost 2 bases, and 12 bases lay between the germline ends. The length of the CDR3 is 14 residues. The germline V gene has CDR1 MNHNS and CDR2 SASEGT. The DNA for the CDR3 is TGTGCCAGCCGGGGCGGGGTTAACACCGGGGAGCTGTTTTTT. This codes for CASRGGVNTGELFF.

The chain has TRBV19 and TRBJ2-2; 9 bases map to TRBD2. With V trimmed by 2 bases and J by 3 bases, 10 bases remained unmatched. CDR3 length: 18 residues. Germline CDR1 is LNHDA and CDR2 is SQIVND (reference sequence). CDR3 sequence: CASSISPSGIIDTGELFF. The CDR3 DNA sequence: TGTGCCAGTAGTATAAGTCCTAGCGGGATAATTGACACCGGGGAGCTGTTTTTT. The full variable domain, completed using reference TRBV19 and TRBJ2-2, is DGGITQSPKYLFRKEGQNVTLSCEQNLNHDAMYWYRQDPGQGLRLIYYSQIVNDFQKGDIAEGYSVSREKKESFPLTVTSAQKNPTAFYLCASSISPSGIIDTGELFFGEGSRLTVL.

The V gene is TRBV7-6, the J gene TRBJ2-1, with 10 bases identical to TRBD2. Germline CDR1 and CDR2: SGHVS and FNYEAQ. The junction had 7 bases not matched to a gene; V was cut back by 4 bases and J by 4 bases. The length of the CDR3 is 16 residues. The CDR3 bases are TGTGCCAGCAGCTCCGCCCCTAGCGGGGGATACAATGAGCAGTTCTTC. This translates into CASSSAPSGGYNEQFF.

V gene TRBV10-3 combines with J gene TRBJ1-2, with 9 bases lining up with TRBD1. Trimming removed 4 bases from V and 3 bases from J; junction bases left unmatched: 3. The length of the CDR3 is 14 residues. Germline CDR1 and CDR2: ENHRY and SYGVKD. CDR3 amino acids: CAISGRDRDYGYTF. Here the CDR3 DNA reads TGTGCCATCAGTGGCCGGGACAGGGACTATGGCTACACCTTC.

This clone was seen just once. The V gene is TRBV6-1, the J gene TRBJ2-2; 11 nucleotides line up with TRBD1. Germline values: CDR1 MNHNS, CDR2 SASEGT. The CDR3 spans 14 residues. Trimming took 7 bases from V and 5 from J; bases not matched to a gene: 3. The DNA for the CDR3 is TGTGCCAGCAATAGGGACAGGGGGACCGGGGAGCTGTTTTTT. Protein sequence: CASNRDRGTGELFF.

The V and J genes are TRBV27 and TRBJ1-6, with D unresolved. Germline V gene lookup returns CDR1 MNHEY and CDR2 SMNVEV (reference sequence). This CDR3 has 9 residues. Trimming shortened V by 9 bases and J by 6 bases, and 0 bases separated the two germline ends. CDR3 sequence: CASNSPLHF. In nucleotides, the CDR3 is TGTGCCAGTAATTCACCCCTCCACTTT.

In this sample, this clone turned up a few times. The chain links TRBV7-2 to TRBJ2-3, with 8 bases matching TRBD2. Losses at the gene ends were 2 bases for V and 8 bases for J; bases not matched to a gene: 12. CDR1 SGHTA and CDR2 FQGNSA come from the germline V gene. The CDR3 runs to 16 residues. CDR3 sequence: CASSLITGTRGGTQYF. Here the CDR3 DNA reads TGTGCCAGCAGCTTAATAACCGGGACTAGAGGGGGTACGCAGTATTTT.

The CDR3 DNA is TGCAGCGCCTCAGGACAGAACTATGGCTACACCTTC. Its translation: CSASGQNYGYTF. This rearrangement joins TRBV29-1 to TRBJ1-2, with D possibly matching TRBD1 (6 bases). The germline V and J ends were trimmed by 7 bases and 2 bases, with 11 bases remaining between them. CDR3 length: 12 residues. Germline V gene data show CDR1 as SQVTM and CDR2 as ANQGSEA.

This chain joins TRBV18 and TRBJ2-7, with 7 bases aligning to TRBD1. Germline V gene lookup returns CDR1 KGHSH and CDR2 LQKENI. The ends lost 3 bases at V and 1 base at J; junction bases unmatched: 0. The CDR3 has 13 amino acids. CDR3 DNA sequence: TGTGCCAGCTCACCGACAGGGTCCTACGAGCAGTACTTC. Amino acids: CASSPTGSYEQYF.

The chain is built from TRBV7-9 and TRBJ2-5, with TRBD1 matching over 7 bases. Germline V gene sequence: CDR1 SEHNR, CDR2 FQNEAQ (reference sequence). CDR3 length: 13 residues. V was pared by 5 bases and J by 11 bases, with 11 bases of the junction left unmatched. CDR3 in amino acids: CASSNRQGLEQYF. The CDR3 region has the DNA TGTGCCAGCAGCAACAGACAGGGTCTGGAGCAGTACTTC.

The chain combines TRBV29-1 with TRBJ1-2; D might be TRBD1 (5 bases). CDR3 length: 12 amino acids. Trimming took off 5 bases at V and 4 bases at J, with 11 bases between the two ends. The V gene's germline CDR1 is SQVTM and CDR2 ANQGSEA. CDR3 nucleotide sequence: TGCAGCGTTAACTCGGGACCCTATGGCTACACCTTC. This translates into CSVNSGPYGYTF.

In nucleotides, the CDR3 is TGTGCCAGCAGCGTAGCAAAGGGAAGCACTGAAGCTTTCTTT. It yields the protein CASSVAKGSTEAFF. The V and J genes are TRBV9 and TRBJ1-1; D gene ambiguous. CDR3 length: 14 residues. Germline V CDR1 and CDR2: SGDLS, YYNGEE. Trimming pared 0 bases from V and 4 bases from J, leaving 10 bases between.

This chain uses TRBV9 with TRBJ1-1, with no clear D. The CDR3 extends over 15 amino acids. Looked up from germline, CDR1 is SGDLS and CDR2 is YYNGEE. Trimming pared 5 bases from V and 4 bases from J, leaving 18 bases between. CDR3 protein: CASSSVGTAVTEAFF. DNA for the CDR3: TGTGCCAGCAGTAGCGTAGGAACGGCTGTCACTGAAGCTTTCTTT.

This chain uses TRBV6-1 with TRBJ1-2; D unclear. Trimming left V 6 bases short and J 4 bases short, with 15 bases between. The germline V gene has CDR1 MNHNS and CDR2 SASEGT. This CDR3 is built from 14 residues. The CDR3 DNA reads TGTGCCAGCAGGGCCGAGGCAGCAATCTATGGCTACACCTTC. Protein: CASRAEAAIYGYTF.